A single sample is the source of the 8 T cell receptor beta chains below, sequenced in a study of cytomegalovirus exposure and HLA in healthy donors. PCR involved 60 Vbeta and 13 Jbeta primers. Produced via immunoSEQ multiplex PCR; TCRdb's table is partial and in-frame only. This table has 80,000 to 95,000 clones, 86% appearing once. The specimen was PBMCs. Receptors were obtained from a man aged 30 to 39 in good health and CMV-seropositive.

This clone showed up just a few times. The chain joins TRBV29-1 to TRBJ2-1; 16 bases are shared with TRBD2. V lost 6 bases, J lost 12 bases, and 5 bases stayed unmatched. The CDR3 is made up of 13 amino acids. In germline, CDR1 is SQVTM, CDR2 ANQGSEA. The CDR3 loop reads CSVGTSGRASQFF. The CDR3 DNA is TGCAGCGTAGGGACTAGCGGGAGGGCGTCGCAGTTCTTC.

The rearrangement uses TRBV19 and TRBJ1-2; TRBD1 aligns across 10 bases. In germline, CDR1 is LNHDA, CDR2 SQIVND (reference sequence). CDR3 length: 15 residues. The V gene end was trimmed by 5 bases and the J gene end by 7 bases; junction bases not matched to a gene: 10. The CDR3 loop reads CASSQTPDRGPGYTF. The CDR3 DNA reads TGTGCCAGTAGTCAAACTCCCGACAGGGGGCCTGGCTACACCTTC. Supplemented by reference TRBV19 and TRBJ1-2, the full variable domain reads DGGITQSPKYLFRKEGQNVTLSCEQNLNHDAMYWYRQDPGQGLRLIYYSQIVNDFQKGDIAEGYSVSREKKESFPLTVTSAQKNPTAFYLCASSQTPDRGPGYTFGSGTRLTVV.

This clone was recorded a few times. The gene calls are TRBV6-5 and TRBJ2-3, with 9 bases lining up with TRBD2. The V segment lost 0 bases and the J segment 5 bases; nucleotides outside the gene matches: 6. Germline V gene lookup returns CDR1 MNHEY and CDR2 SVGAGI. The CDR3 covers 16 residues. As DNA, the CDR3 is TGTGCCAGCAGTTACTCAGCTAGCGGGATGGGAGATACGCAGTATTTT. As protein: CASSYSASGMGDTQYF.

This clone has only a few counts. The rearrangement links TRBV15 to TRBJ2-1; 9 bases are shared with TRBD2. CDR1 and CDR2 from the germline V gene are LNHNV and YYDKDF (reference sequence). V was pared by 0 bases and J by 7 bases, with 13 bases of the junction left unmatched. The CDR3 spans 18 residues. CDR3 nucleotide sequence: TGTGCCACCAGCAGAGATCTATTATTAGCGGGAGTACGGAATGAGCAGTTCTTC. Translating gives CATSRDLLLAGVRNEQFF.

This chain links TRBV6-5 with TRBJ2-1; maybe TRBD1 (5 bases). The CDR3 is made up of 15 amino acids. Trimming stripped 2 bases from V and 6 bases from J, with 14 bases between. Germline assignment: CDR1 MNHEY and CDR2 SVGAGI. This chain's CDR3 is CASSYGPPRGNEQFF. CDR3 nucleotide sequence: TGTGCCAGCAGTTACGGACCCCCTAGGGGCAATGAGCAGTTCTTC.

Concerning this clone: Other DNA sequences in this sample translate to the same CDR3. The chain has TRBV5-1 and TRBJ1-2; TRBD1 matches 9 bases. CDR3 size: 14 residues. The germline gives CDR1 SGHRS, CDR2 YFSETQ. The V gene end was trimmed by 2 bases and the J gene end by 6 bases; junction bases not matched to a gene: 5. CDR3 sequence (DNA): TGCGCCAGCAGCTTATGGACAGGGGAGGATGGCTACACCTTC. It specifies CASSLWTGEDGYTF.

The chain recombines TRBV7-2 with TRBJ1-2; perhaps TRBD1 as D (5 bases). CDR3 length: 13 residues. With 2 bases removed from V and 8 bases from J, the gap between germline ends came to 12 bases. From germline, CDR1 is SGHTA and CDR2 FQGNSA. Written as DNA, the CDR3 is TGTGCCAGCAGCTTACCGTGGGGCGAAGGCTACACCTTC. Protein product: CASSLPWGEGYTF.

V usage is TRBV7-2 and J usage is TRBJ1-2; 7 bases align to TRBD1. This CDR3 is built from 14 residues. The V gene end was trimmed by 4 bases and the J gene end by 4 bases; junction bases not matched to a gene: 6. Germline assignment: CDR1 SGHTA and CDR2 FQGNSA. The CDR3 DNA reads TGTGCCAGCAGCTCGAGACAGGGTCCCTATGGCTACACCTTC. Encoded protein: CASSSRQGPYGYTF.